This is a list of T cell receptor beta chains from one sample in a study of regulatory and conventional T cells in RAG deficiency. Some clones are missing from TCRdb's copy, which holds only in-frame ones; the method was immunoSEQ multiplex PCR. The sample has over 45,000 clones, 90% seen once; the top ten hold roughly 0.5%. This same sample was also taken into another study, of regulatory T cells.

The specimen sequenced was CD4+ effector T cells sorted from blood. The receptors stem from a human donor in good health. Both conserved end residues are part of each CDR3. The D gene is left open where the match is weak. Part of the rows lack a size; the others show once, few, many or a class for expanded clones.

v_call	clone_size	j_call	d_call	cdr3_aa	cdr3_nt
TRBV6-6	.	TRBJ1-5	TRBD1	CASSTGEGGQPQHF	TGTGCCAGCAGTACAGGGGAAGGGGGTCAGCCCCAGCATTTT
TRBV29-1	.	TRBJ2-1	.	CRAGGDEQFF	TGCAGGGCAGGAGGCGATGAGCAGTTCTTC
TRBV6-1	.	TRBJ2-7	TRBD1	CASSAPGDRGTYEQYF	TGTGCCAGCAGTGCCCCGGGGGACAGGGGGACCTACGAGCAGTACTTC
TRBV10-1	.	TRBJ1-5	.	CASSETGQPQHF	TGCGCCAGCAGTGAGACGGGGCAGCCCCAGCATTTT
TRBV9	.	TRBJ2-1	TRBD1	CASSAGQGASYNEQFF	TGTGCCAGCAGCGCCGGACAGGGGGCGAGCTACAATGAGCAGTTCTTC
TRBV18	.	TRBJ1-3	.	CASSPTGTGNTIYF	TGTGCCAGCTCACCCACAGGAACTGGAAACACCATATATTTT
TRBV5-6	.	TRBJ1-4	TRBD1	CASSWGTVRTNEKLFF	TGTGCCAGCAGCTGGGGGACAGTTCGAACTAATGAAAAACTGTTTTTT
TRBV5-1	.	TRBJ2-2	TRBD1	CASSLEGQSNTGELFF	TGCGCCAGCAGCTTGGAGGGACAGTCGAACACCGGGGAGCTGTTTTTT
TRBV5-1	.	TRBJ2-3	TRBD1	CASRAGQGSDTQYF	TGCGCCAGCAGAGCTGGACAGGGGTCAGATACGCAGTATTTT
TRBV5-5	.	TRBJ2-6	.	CASSLDGFGANVLTF	TGTGCCAGCAGCTTGGATGGGTTTGGGGCCAACGTCCTGACTTTC
TRBV5-4	.	TRBJ2-2	.	CASSDGAPLDPGELFF	TGTGCCAGCAGCGACGGGGCCCCCTTAGACCCCGGGGAGCTGTTTTTT
TRBV2	.	TRBJ1-5	TRBD1	CASSSYRGQPQHF	TGTGCCAGCAGCTCCTACAGGGGTCAGCCCCAGCATTTT
TRBV5-1	.	TRBJ2-2	TRBD2	CASSLNIAGAGELFF	TGCGCCAGCAGTCTTAATATAGCGGGAGCCGGGGAGCTGTTTTTT
TRBV11-2	once	TRBJ1-3	.	CASSLDRLGTGNTIYF	TGTGCCAGCAGCTTAGATCGCCTGGGGACGGGAAACACCATATATTTT
TRBV12-5	.	TRBJ2-3	.	CASGLVLGRGADTQYF	TGTGCTAGTGGTTTGGTACTAGGCAGGGGAGCAGATACGCAGTATTTT
TRBV7-9	.	TRBJ2-7	TRBD1	CASSLGQGSHEQYF	TGTGCCAGCAGCTTGGGACAGGGGTCCCACGAGCAGTACTTC
TRBV19	.	TRBJ1-2	.	CASSTAPPSGGVDYGYTF	TGTGCCAGTAGTACCGCCCCCCCATCGGGGGGGGTGGACTATGGCTACACCTTC
TRBV6-5	.	TRBJ1-2	.	CASSPQREFGGYTF	TGTGCCAGCAGCCCACAGAGGGAGTTTGGTGGCTACACCTTC
TRBV2	.	TRBJ1-4	.	CASRRDTVEKLFF	TGTGCCAGCAGGAGGGACACCGTTGAAAAACTGTTTTTT
TRBV6-1	.	TRBJ2-7	.	CASSEFQSSYEQYF	TGTGCCAGCAGTGAGTTTCAGAGCTCCTACGAGCAGTACTTC
TRBV28	.	TRBJ2-3	.	CASSFSTDTQF	TGTGCCAGCAGTTTTTCCACAGATACGCAGTTT
TRBV11-3	few	TRBJ1-6	TRBD1	CASSSGQGGNSPLHF	TGTGCCAGCAGCTCGGGACAGGGAGGAAATTCACCCCTCCACTTT
TRBV28	.	TRBJ2-1	.	CASSFGARGNEQFF	TGTGCCAGCAGTTTCGGGGCACGGGGTAATGAGCAGTTCTTC
TRBV5-4	once	TRBJ2-3	TRBD2	CASSPGGGPVTGTQYF	TGTGCCAGCAGCCCGGGGGGGGGCCCAGTAACAGGTACGCAGTATTTT
TRBV6-5	.	TRBJ1-2	.	CASSFLASSYGYTF	TGTGCCAGCAGTTTCCTAGCCTCTAGCTATGGCTACACCTTC
TRBV7-2	.	TRBJ2-1	.	CASSLGIGDINEQFF	TGTGCCAGCAGCTTAGGTATAGGAGATATCAATGAGCAGTTCTTC
TRBV4-1	.	TRBJ2-7	.	CASSQEQVNYEQYF	TGCGCCAGCAGCCAAGAGCAGGTTAACTACGAGCAGTACTTC
TRBV25-1	.	TRBJ1-3	.	CASSYPGGGNTIYF	TGTGCCAGCAGTTACCCCGGAGGAGGAAACACCATATATTTT
TRBV18	once	TRBJ2-7	.	CASSPTGTLGDEQYF	TGTGCCAGCTCACCGACCGGGACACTGGGGGACGAGCAGTACTTC